Each of the 8 T cell receptor beta chains below was sequenced from the same sample in a study of blood T cell repertoires in COVID-19 (dated by TCRdb to about 2020). Library construction relied on the immunoSEQ multiplex PCR assay. TCRdb re-hosts the immuneACCESS table, in-frame sequences only. Its copies lack some clones; in the studies checked, an unresolved V gene accounts for under half of them, and the cause for the rest is not known. This sample gives 210,000 or so clones in total; roughly 87% of them show up just once. The top ten hold about 12% of the sample. Sequencing used peripheral blood. The receptors originated from a woman aged 18-29 years who had recovered from COVID-19.

This clone has just one count. V usage is TRBV4-2 and J usage is TRBJ2-7; 7 bases are shared with TRBD2. Germline CDR1 reads LGHNA; CDR2 reads YNFKEQ. Germline trimming cut 4 bases from V and 6 bases from J; bases unmatched to any gene: 15. The length of the CDR3 is 16 residues. As DNA, the CDR3 is TGTGCCAGCAGCCCCTTAAGGACTAGAGGATTCGGCGAGCAGTACTTC. It codes for CASSPLRTRGFGEQYF.

The chain has TRBV3-1 (or the pseudogene TRBV3-2) and TRBJ2-1, with 7 nucleotides matching TRBD1. The junction had 5 bases not matched to a gene; V was cut back by 4 bases and J by 5 bases. This CDR3 contains 14 residues. Germline CDR1 and CDR2: LGHDT and YNNKEL (reference sequence). CDR3 region: CASSRDRDNNEQFF. CDR3 sequence (DNA): TGTGCCAGCAGCCGGGACAGAGATAACAATGAGCAGTTCTTC.

This sequence joins TRBV7-9 and TRBJ1-4; D is perhaps TRBD1 (6 bases). V lost 1 base, J lost 3 bases, and 9 bases lay in between. The CDR3 length is 15 residues. CDR1 and CDR2 (germline): SEHNR, FQNEAQ (reference sequence). The CDR3 is CASSLGQGSNEKLFF. As DNA, the CDR3 is TGTGCCAGCAGCTTAGGTCAGGGGTCTAATGAAAAACTGTTTTTT. Based on the CDR3 plus reference TRBV7-9 and TRBJ1-4, the full variable domain is DTGVSQNPRHKITKRGQNVTFRCDPISEHNRLYWYRQTLGQGPEFLTYFQNEAQLEKSRLLSDRFSAERPKGSFSTLEIQRTEQGDSAMYLCASSLGQGSNEKLFFGSGTQLSVL.

This rearrangement joins TRBV29-1 to TRBJ1-1, with D maybe TRBD1 (5 bases). Germline lookup yields CDR1 SQVTM and CDR2 ANQGSEA. CDR3 length equals 14 residues. Deletions cut 6 bases from V and 0 bases from J, with 14 bases between. The DNA for the CDR3 is TGCAGCGTCGCTGCTGGACACCTGAACACTGAAGCTTTCTTT. Its translation: CSVAAGHLNTEAFF.

The chain couples TRBV9 to TRBJ2-3; 8 bases match TRBD2. Per germline, CDR1 SGDLS and CDR2 YYNGEE. The CDR3 length is 15 residues. Trimming cost V 5 bases and J 4 bases; bases outside gene matches: 9. The CDR3 here is CASSAGLAPSDTQYF. The CDR3 DNA reads as TGTGCCAGCAGTGCCGGACTAGCCCCGTCAGATACGCAGTATTTT.

This clone appeared a few times. This chain links TRBV18 with TRBJ2-1; possibly TRBD2 for D (6 bases). The V end lost 2 bases, the J end lost 5 bases, and 10 bases lay between the germline ends. The CDR3 runs 14 residues. Germline CDR1 KGHSH, CDR2 LQKENI. The CDR3 loop reads CASSPGGPDNEQFF. CDR3 DNA: TGTGCCAGCTCACCAGGAGGGCCTGACAATGAGCAGTTCTTC.

The V and J genes are TRBV6-5 and TRBJ2-1; D is possibly TRBD2 (6 bases). V was pared by 0 bases and J by 4 bases, with 13 bases between. The CDR3 is 16 residues long. Germline V gene data show CDR1 as MNHEY and CDR2 as SVGAGI. The CDR3 loop reads CASSYSPGLVYNEQFF. CDR3 nucleotides: TGTGCCAGCAGTTACTCTCCGGGACTGGTATACAATGAGCAGTTCTTC.

The chain uses TRBV30 and TRBJ1-5; D gene unclear. The CDR3 loop spans 14 amino acids. Germline CDR1 is GTSNPN and CDR2 is SVGIG (reference sequence). V lost 2 bases and J 0 bases, leaving 8 bases between the germline ends. The CDR3 DNA is TGTGCCTGGAGTTGGGCTGATAGCAATCAGCCCCAGCATTTT. This gives the protein CAWSWADSNQPQHF.